The 26 T cell receptor beta chains below all came from one sample that was sequenced in a study of shared clonotypes between healthy human individuals. Profiling relied on immunoSEQ multiplex PCR, and the TCRdb table lists in-frame clones only, not all of them. The data hold around 2,000,000 clones, with about 95% observed a single time. Terminally differentiated effector memory CD45RA+ cells were left out of the naive CD8 fraction, which was CD45RO-negative and positively selected for CCR7. The sequencing input was naive CD8+ T cells sorted from blood. The origin of the receptors is a man aged 18 to 29 in good health.

The chain uses TRBV9 and TRBJ2-1; no reliable D call. Germline CDR1 and CDR2: SGDLS and YYNGEE. The CDR3 consists of 13 residues. V dropped 4 bases and J dropped 6 bases, with 11 bases sitting between them. Written as DNA, the CDR3 is TGTGCCAGCAGCCCCACCAAGGGCAATGAGCAGTTCTTC. The encoded protein is CASSPTKGNEQFF.

V and J are TRBV11-2 and TRBJ2-7, with 12 bases matching TRBD2. The trim removed 1 base at V and 2 bases at J, leaving 3 bases unmatched. From germline, CDR1 is SGHAT and CDR2 FQNNGV. The CDR3 consists of 16 residues. CDR3 in amino acids: CASSLGASGRAYEQYF. CDR3 bases: TGTGCCAGCAGCTTAGGGGCTAGCGGGAGGGCCTACGAGCAGTACTTC.

The chain links TRBV6-5 to TRBJ2-3; D is unresolved. This CDR3 region has 14 residues. Trimming pared 0 bases from V and 4 bases from J, leaving 8 bases between. The germline V gene has CDR1 MNHEY and CDR2 SVGAGI. DNA for the CDR3: TGTGCCAGCAGTTACTCCATCTCTGCAGATACGCAGTATTTT. It encodes CASSYSISADTQYF.

The genes are TRBV6-5 and TRBJ2-7; D might be TRBD1 (5 bases). Germline V gives CDR1 MNHEY, CDR2 SVGAGI. The CDR3 has 16 residues. V lost 0 bases, J lost 2 bases, and 14 bases lay in between. The CDR3 sequence is CASSYSVGQTTYEQYF. CDR3 sequence (DNA): TGTGCCAGCAGTTACTCGGTTGGACAAACCACCTACGAGCAGTACTTC.

This clone was observed a single time. The V gene is TRBV5-6, the J gene TRBJ2-7, with D possibly being TRBD1 (6 bases). Germline V gene sequence: CDR1 SGHDT, CDR2 YYEEEE. This CDR3 is built from 14 residues. Trimming stripped 2 bases from V and 3 bases from J, with 12 bases between. The CDR3 reads CASSFGTSLYEQYF. CDR3 nucleotides: TGTGCCAGCAGCTTCGGGACATCACTCTACGAGCAGTACTTC.

Notes on this clone: This same CDR3 is encoded by further DNA sequences in the sample. J is TRBJ1-4 and V is TRBV9, with D uncertain. Germline-derived CDR1 and CDR2 are SGDLS and YYNGEE. The germline V and J ends were trimmed by 0 bases and 0 bases, with 6 bases remaining between them. The CDR3 runs to 15 residues. The CDR3 loop reads CASSVGSATNEKLFF. CDR3 coding DNA: TGTGCCAGCAGCGTAGGATCAGCAACTAATGAAAAACTGTTTTTT.

This chain connects TRBV5-6 to TRBJ2-7; D might be TRBD1 or TRBD2, each matching 5 bases. This CDR3 region has 14 residues. Germline-derived CDR1 and CDR2 are SGHDT and YYEEEE. Trimming left V 4 bases short and J 4 bases short, with 15 bases between. The CDR3 DNA is TGTGCCAGCAGCCTAACCGGGACCCCATACGAGCAGTACTTC. Encoded protein: CASSLTGTPYEQYF.

This chain joins TRBV30 and TRBJ1-2; D may be TRBD1 (5 bases). This CDR3 has 13 amino acids. V gave up 0 bases and J gave up 12 bases, with 17 bases separating them. CDR1 GTSNPN and CDR2 SVGIG come from the germline V gene (reference sequence). CDR3 sequence: CAWSVRDLNLHTF. The CDR3 DNA is TGTGCCTGGAGTGTACGGGACTTAAACCTCCACACCTTC.

The chain links TRBV2 to TRBJ2-5, with TRBD2 identical over 8 bases. V lost 2 bases to trimming and J lost 2 bases; unmatched junction nucleotides: 1. CDR1 SNHLY and CDR2 FYNNEI come from the germline V gene. This CDR3 is built from 14 residues. The CDR3 reads CASSEPGGQETQYF. In DNA form, the CDR3 reads TGTGCCAGCAGTGAACCGGGAGGGCAAGAGACCCAGTACTTC. Supplemented by reference TRBV2 and TRBJ2-5, the full variable domain reads EPEVTQTPSHQVTQMGQEVILRCVPISNHLYFYWYRQILGQKVEFLVSFYNNEISEKSEIFDDQFSVERPDGSNFTLKIRSTKLEDSAMYFCASSEPGGQETQYFGPGTRLLVL.

This clone appeared a single time. The V and J genes are TRBV28 and TRBJ2-7, with unresolved D. Germline V lookup: CDR1 MDHEN, CDR2 SYDVKM. This CDR3 has 12 residues. V was cut by 4 bases and J by 7 bases, with 11 bases left in between. The CDR3: CASSYPSLEQYF. The DNA of the CDR3 is TGTGCCAGCAGTTACCCGTCCCTGGAGCAGTACTTC. The entire variable domain, with the rest obtained from reference TRBV28 and TRBJ2-7, is as follows: DVKVTQSSRYLVKRTGEKVFLECVQDMDHENMFWYRQDPGLGLRLIYFSYDVKMKEKGDIPEGYSVSREKKERFSLILESASTNQTSMYLCASSYPSLEQYFGPGTRLTVT.

CDR3 region: CASSLGGTQETQYF. In DNA, the CDR3 is TGTGCCAGCAGCTTAGGCGGAACGCAAGAGACCCAGTACTTC. This chain joins TRBV7-6 and TRBJ2-5; D is ambiguous. Looked up from germline, CDR1 is SGHVS and CDR2 is FNYEAQ. This CDR3 comprises 14 residues. Trimming removed 1 base from V and 2 bases from J, with 8 bases in between.

The rearrangement links TRBV29-1 to TRBJ1-3, with a tentative D call TRBD1 (5 bases). Trimming removed 3 bases from V and 0 bases from J, with 12 bases in between. Germline loops: CDR1 SQVTM, CDR2 ANQGSEA. The CDR3 length is 15 residues. The CDR3 nucleotides read TGCAGCGTTGATTACGGGACGGGCTCTGGAAACACCATATATTTT. It specifies CSVDYGTGSGNTIYF.

V and J are TRBV5-1 and TRBJ1-2; TRBD1 matches at 7 bases. After removal of 0 bases from V and 7 bases from J, the junction contained 9 bases not matched to a gene. The length of the CDR3 is 15 residues. Germline V CDR1 and CDR2: SGHRS, YFSETQ. The CDR3 DNA sequence: TGCGCCAGCAGCTTGGAGGGACAGCGAGGAGGTGGCTACACCTTC. It yields the protein CASSLEGQRGGGYTF.

The chain is built from TRBV9 and TRBJ2-1; D gene unclear. V was trimmed by 3 bases and J by 8 bases, leaving 18 bases between them. This CDR3 comprises 15 residues. Per the germline V gene, CDR1 is SGDLS and CDR2 is YYNGEE. CDR3 DNA sequence: TGTGCCAGCAGCGCATACGGAGATCAACTGGATGAGCAGTTCTTC. Its protein is CASSAYGDQLDEQFF.

The chain recombines TRBV14 with TRBJ2-3; D perhaps matches TRBD2 (6 bases). Trimming stripped 5 bases from V and 3 bases from J, with 12 bases between. This CDR3 is built from 14 residues. The V gene's germline CDR1 is SGHDN and CDR2 FVKESK. The CDR3 sequence: CASSSSGWTDTQYF. The CDR3 nucleotides are TGTGCCAGCAGCTCAAGCGGGTGGACAGATACGCAGTATTTT.

A remark on this clone: Other DNA sequences in the sample encode the same CDR3. V is TRBV7-9 and J is TRBJ2-7; the D is unclear. The V gene lost 5 bases and the J gene lost 3 bases, with 8 bases spanning the gap. The germline V gene encodes CDR1 SEHNR and CDR2 FQNEAQ (reference sequence). The CDR3 contains 12 residues. CDR3 in amino acids: CASSPVNYEQYF. DNA for the CDR3: TGTGCCAGCAGCCCGGTGAACTACGAGCAGTACTTC.

This chain joins TRBV4-3 and TRBJ2-2; D remains unclear. CDR1 and CDR2 (germline): LGHNA, YSLEER. Trimming took 0 bases from V and 5 from J, leaving 10 bases between them. This CDR3 spans 15 amino acids. This CDR3 reads CASSQDPGWTGELFF. CDR3 DNA: TGCGCCAGCAGCCAAGACCCGGGTTGGACCGGGGAGCTGTTTTTT.

J is TRBJ2-1 and V is TRBV19, with TRBD2 matching over 8 bases. The CDR3 spans 15 residues. Looked up from germline, CDR1 is LNHDA and CDR2 is SQIVND (reference sequence). The V gene end was trimmed by 5 bases and the J gene end by 7 bases; junction bases not matched to a gene: 10. This CDR3 is CASSRRAGGGNEQFF. DNA for the CDR3: TGTGCCAGTAGTCGACGGGCGGGAGGAGGGAATGAGCAGTTCTTC.

This chain connects TRBV6-6 to TRBJ2-6; D gene ambiguous. The V gene lost 7 bases and the J gene lost 0 bases, with 7 bases spanning the gap. The CDR3 consists of 14 residues. The V gene's germline CDR1 is MNHNY and CDR2 SVGAGI (reference sequence). CDR3 region: CASTGVSGANVLTF. CDR3 in DNA: TGTGCCAGCACCGGCGTCTCTGGGGCCAACGTCCTGACTTTC.

The V and J genes are TRBV13 and TRBJ1-1; D is unresolved. Trimming removed 8 bases at V and 6 bases at J, with 16 bases between. The CDR3 has 13 residues. Germline CDR1 and CDR2: PRHDT and FYEKMQ (reference sequence). The CDR3 bases are TGTGCCAGCTCCACATTGACGTACCCTGAAGCTTTCTTT. Amino acids: CASSTLTYPEAFF.

This chain joins TRBV27 and TRBJ1-5; D might be TRBD1 (6 bases). CDR1 is MNHEY, CDR2 SMNVEV, per germline (reference sequence). The CDR3 sequence is 15 residues long. V dropped 5 bases and J dropped 5 bases, with 16 bases sitting between them. For the CDR3, the DNA is TGTGCCAGCAGTCCGGGGACACCTGACTATCAGCCCCAGCATTTT. It encodes CASSPGTPDYQPQHF.

V usage is TRBV5-1 and J usage is TRBJ1-2; D gene ambiguous. The CDR3 has 16 amino acids. Trimming cost V 6 bases and J 2 bases, with 20 bases left between them. Germline CDR1 is SGHRS and CDR2 is YFSETQ. The CDR3 sequence: CASTFNPEAPNYGYTF. Written as DNA, the CDR3 is TGCGCCAGCACCTTTAACCCCGAGGCTCCCAACTATGGCTACACCTTC. Looking up the rest from reference TRBV5-1 and TRBJ1-2 gives the full variable domain: KAGVTQTPRYLIKTRGQQVTLSCSPISGHRSVSWYQQTPGQGLQFLFEYFSETQRNKGNFPGRFSGRQFSNSRSEMNVSTLELGDSALYLCASTFNPEAPNYGYTFGSGTRLTVV.

This chain joins TRBV5-6 and TRBJ2-4; possible D gene TRBD1, 5 bases. The V and J ends lost 5 bases and 5 bases respectively, with 11 bases between them. The V gene's germline CDR1 is SGHDT and CDR2 YYEEEE. The CDR3 sequence is 13 residues long. CDR3 loop: CASSSGLQNIQYF. The DNA of the CDR3 is TGTGCCAGCAGTTCAGGGTTGCAAAACATTCAGTACTTC.

The V and J genes are TRBV7-9 and TRBJ2-3, with D perhaps TRBD1 or TRBD2 (5 bases each). CDR3 size: 14 residues. Germline lookup yields CDR1 SEHNR and CDR2 FQNEAQ (reference sequence). V lost 8 bases and J lost 8, with 20 bases in between. The CDR3 region is CASLPGTAAGTQYF. The CDR3 nucleotides read TGTGCCAGCCTCCCCGGGACCGCCGCGGGTACGCAGTATTTT.

Notes on this clone: Since a much larger clone is just one base distant, this may be a read error. This sample includes further DNA sequences coding for the same CDR3. The J gene is TRBJ2-7, the V gene TRBV5-6, with D perhaps matching TRBD2 (5 bases). CDR3 size: 12 residues. Germline CDR1 and CDR2: SGHDT and YYEEEE. Trimming cost V 2 bases and J 3 bases, with 6 bases left between them. Here the CDR3 reads CASSLRGYEQYF. In DNA, the CDR3 is TGTGCCAGCAGCTTACGGGGCTACGAGCAGTACTTC.

V gene TRBV5-6 combines with J gene TRBJ1-2, with 10 bases aligning to TRBD1. The length of the CDR3 is 16 residues. Germline assignment: CDR1 SGHDT and CDR2 YYEEEE. J was trimmed by 5 bases and V by 4 bases; bases with no gene match: 11. The CDR3 region has the DNA TGTGCCAGCAGCCAACGACCGGGACAGGGGCGTTATGGCTACACCTTC. It encodes CASSQRPGQGRYGYTF.